Listed here are 27 T cell receptor beta chains from one sample, sequenced in a study of T cells in Graves' hyperthyroidism and ophthalmopathy. RNA transcripts yielded amplified TCR beta CDR3 regions. HTBI primers drove first-round RT-PCR of the TCR CDR3. TCRdb recomputed calls from the multiplex PCR reads with MiXCR, one row per CDR3 protein. The data show around 340,000 distinct CDR3 sequences, roughly 17% seen once. Sequenced input: blood. The receptors come from a man aged 30 to 39 with Graves' hyperthyroidism.

The rearrangement links TRBV5-4 to TRBJ2-2, with 10 nucleotides matching TRBD2. CDR1 and CDR2 from the germline V gene are SGHNT and YYREEE (reference sequence). After removal of 4 bases from V and 7 bases from J, the junction contained 19 bases not matched to a gene. The CDR3 is 19 residues long. CDR3 sequence (DNA): TGTGCCAGCAGCACCCCGGGACACCAAGGAGCGGGAGGGCACGGGGAGCTGTTTTTT. It encodes CASSTPGHQGAGGHGELFF. Full variable domain (rest looked up from reference TRBV5-4 and TRBJ2-2): ETGVTQSPTHLIKTRGQQVTLRCSSQSGHNTVSWYQQALGQGPQFIFQYYREEENGRGNFPPRFSGLQFPNYSSELNVNALELDDSALYLCASSTPGHQGAGGHGELFFGEGSRLTVL.

This clonotype was observed at least ten times. The chain carries TRBV7-9 and TRBJ2-1; 11 nucleotides match TRBD2. J gave up 6 bases and V 6 bases, and 7 bases lay outside the gene matches. Germline lookup yields CDR1 SEHNR and CDR2 FQNEAQ (reference sequence). The CDR3 loop spans 15 amino acids. Here the CDR3 DNA reads TGTGCCAGCAGAACCCCGGGACTAGCGGCCAATGAGCAGTTCTTC. Protein: CASRTPGLAANEQFF.

This clonotype was seen ten or more times. The V and J genes are TRBV2 and TRBJ2-3, with D perhaps being TRBD1 or TRBD2 (5 bases each). V lost 7 bases and J 1 base, leaving 15 bases between the germline ends. The germline CDR1 and CDR2 sequences are SNHLY and FYNNEI. The CDR3 has 15 amino acids. CDR3 sequence (DNA): TGTGCCAGCACTAAAGAGGGGTTCGGCACAGATACGCAGTATTTT. It yields the protein CASTKEGFGTDTQYF.

This clonotype has at least ten counts. This CDR3 reads CASSYSGQINEQFF. CDR3 coding DNA: TGTGCCAGCAGTTACTCAGGACAGATCAATGAGCAGTTCTTC. This chain joins TRBV6-5 and TRBJ2-1; TRBD1 is a possible D gene (6 bases). V lost 0 bases and J lost 6, with 9 bases in between. The CDR3 has 14 residues. From germline, CDR1 is MNHEY and CDR2 SVGAGI.

This clonotype was seen ten or more times. The rearrangement joins TRBV6-1 to TRBJ1-1, with a possible D match to TRBD1 (6 bases). The germline V gene has CDR1 MNHNS and CDR2 SASEGT. Trimming took off 4 bases at V and 2 bases at J, with 11 bases between the two ends. CDR3 length: 14 amino acids. This CDR3 is CASSVGASNTEAFF. DNA for the CDR3: TGTGCCAGCAGTGTGGGGGCGAGTAACACTGAAGCTTTCTTT.

In its sample, this clonotype was seen many times. This chain connects TRBV3-1 to TRBJ1-5, with 7 bases aligning to TRBD1. This CDR3 spans 17 amino acids. V was pared by 1 base and J by 6 bases, with 12 bases of the junction left unmatched. Germline V gene data show CDR1 as LGHDT and CDR2 as YNNKEL (reference sequence). The DNA for the CDR3 is TGTGCCAGCAGCCAAGGAGAACAAACAGGGGTCAGTCAGCCCCAGCATTTT. It encodes CASSQGEQTGVSQPQHF.

This chain connects TRBV10-2 to TRBJ1-2; a possible D gene is TRBD1 (6 bases). The germline CDR1 and CDR2 sequences are WSHSY and SAAADI. The CDR3 has 13 amino acids. Trimming took 6 bases from V and 4 from J, leaving 12 bases between them. CDR3 bases: TGCGCCAGCAGGGACAGCTCCTTCTATGGCTACACCTTC. This codes for CASRDSSFYGYTF.

This clonotype has just a few counts. The chain couples TRBV12-3 or TRBV12-4 to TRBJ2-3; D not resolved. The CDR3 loop spans 14 amino acids. Between the trimmed V and J ends, which lost 3 bases and 1 base, there was a span of 8 bases. CDR3 in amino acids: CASSFRVGTDTQYF. The CDR3 DNA sequence: TGTGCCAGCAGTTTCCGGGTTGGCACAGATACGCAGTATTTT.

In this sample, this clonotype turned up many times. The chain is built from TRBV20-1 and TRBJ2-1; D might be TRBD2 (5 bases). V was trimmed by 4 bases and J by 7 bases, leaving 23 bases between them. Germline CDR1 and CDR2: DFQATT and SNEGSKA (reference sequence). This CDR3 is 16 amino acids long. The CDR3 here is CSATTIKWESQNEQFF. The CDR3 DNA reads as TGCAGTGCTACCACGATCAAGTGGGAGTCTCAGAATGAGCAGTTCTTC.

This clonotype was counted between two and nine times. The chain uses TRBV6-1 and TRBJ2-3, with D possibly matching TRBD1 (6 bases). The V and J ends lost 7 bases and 0 bases respectively, with 11 bases between them. The V gene's germline CDR1 is MNHNS and CDR2 SASEGT. This CDR3 is 14 amino acids long. Here the CDR3 reads CASTPGTSTDTQYF. CDR3 in DNA: TGTGCCAGCACCCCCGGGACAAGCACAGATACGCAGTATTTT.

About this clonotype: One junction end does not reproduce the germline sequence, and a read error may be involved. The V call is TRBV6-4, the J call TRBJ2-1; possible D gene TRBD1, 5 bases. Germline loops: CDR1 MRHNA, CDR2 SNTAGT. The CDR3 is 18 residues long. CDR3 sequence reads: CASSYSKGVGDNYNEQFF. The CDR3 coding sequence is TGTGCCAGCAGTTACTCCAAAGGGGTTGGGGATAACTACAATGAGCAGTTCTTC.

This rearrangement joins TRBV18 to TRBJ2-5, with unresolved D. Trimming stripped 2 bases from V and 2 bases from J, with 12 bases between. This CDR3 has 15 amino acids. Germline CDR1 reads KGHSH; CDR2 reads LQKENI. The CDR3 DNA reads TGTGCCAGCTCACCAGGTGGGGTAGAACAAGAGACCCAGTACTTC. Translating gives CASSPGGVEQETQYF. Full variable domain (outside the CDR3, taken from reference TRBV18 and TRBJ2-5): NAGVMQNPRHLVRRRGQEARLRCSPMKGHSHVYWYRQLPEEGLKFMVYLQKENIIDESGMPKERFSAEFPKEGPSILRIQQVVRGDSAAYFCASSPGGVEQETQYFGPGTRLLVL.

This clonotype came up many times. The chain joins TRBV30 to TRBJ2-1, with 13 bases lining up with TRBD2. CDR3 size: 18 residues. CDR1 and CDR2 (germline): GTSNPN, SVGIG (reference sequence). V shed 3 bases and J 3 bases; nucleotides not matched to a gene: 11. The CDR3: CAWRGLAGPTKGYNEQFF. The CDR3 DNA is TGTGCCTGGAGGGGACTAGCGGGACCAACTAAAGGCTACAATGAGCAGTTCTTC.

Only a few counts were recorded for this clonotype. The rearrangement joins TRBV20-1 to TRBJ2-1; the match to TRBD2 covers 9 bases. The ends lost 3 bases at V and 10 bases at J; junction bases unmatched: 7. Germline CDR1 and CDR2: DFQATT and SNEGSKA (reference sequence). The CDR3 is made up of 13 amino acids. As DNA, the CDR3 is TGCAGTGCTAGGACTAGCGGACGCCCCGAGCAGTTCTTC. It codes for CSARTSGRPEQFF.

There are a few counts of this clonotype. The chain links TRBV19 to TRBJ1-6, with D possibly matching TRBD1 (5 bases). The CDR3 totals 13 residues. Germline CDR1 and CDR2: LNHDA and SQIVND (reference sequence). Trimming stripped 3 bases from V and 8 bases from J, with 8 bases between. CDR3 DNA: TGTGCCAGTAGTATGGGGGGTGATTCACCCCTCCACTTT. This sequence encodes CASSMGGDSPLHF.

This clonotype was detected only a few times. The chain links TRBV5-1 to TRBJ1-4; TRBD1 agrees at 7 bases. CDR1 is SGHRS, CDR2 YFSETQ, per germline. V lost 0 bases and J lost 4; bases outside the gene matches: 3. This CDR3 is 15 amino acids long. The CDR3 DNA follows: TGCGCCAGCAGCTTGGAAGGGGGCAATAATGAAAAACTGTTTTTT. This gives the protein CASSLEGGNNEKLFF.

This chain joins TRBV7-2 and TRBJ2-1; 12 nucleotides agree with TRBD2. V trimming: 7 bases; J trimming: 6 bases; junction bases outside the gene matches: 10. This CDR3 has 16 residues. Germline V gene data show CDR1 as SGHTA and CDR2 as FQGNSA. CDR3 in amino acids: CASTPFPTSGGNEQFF. CDR3 nucleotides: TGTGCCAGCACCCCATTTCCGACTAGCGGGGGCAATGAGCAGTTCTTC.

This clonotype was recorded at least ten times. The V and J genes are TRBV28 and TRBJ2-1, with 8 bases matching TRBD1. V gave up 7 bases and J gave up 1 base; unmatched junction bases: 6. Per the germline V gene, CDR1 is MDHEN and CDR2 is SYDVKM. The length of the CDR3 is 15 residues. The CDR3 nucleotides read TGTGCCAGCATTCCCACAGGGGGATCCTACAATGAGCAGTTCTTC. Protein product: CASIPTGGSYNEQFF.

The chain carries TRBV6-2 or TRBV6-3 and TRBJ1-3; D ambiguous. The CDR3 spans 15 residues. Germline lookup yields CDR1 MNHEY and CDR2 SVGEGT. Trimming stripped 8 bases from V and 4 bases from J, with 18 bases between. DNA of the CDR3: TGTGCCAGCTTCAAAACGGGCCGAGTGGGAAACACCATATATTTT. Its protein is CASFKTGRVGNTIYF.

This clonotype has ten or more counts. The CDR3 spells CASSRESSYNEQFF. CDR3 nucleotides: TGTGCCAGCAGTCGGGAGAGCTCCTACAATGAGCAGTTCTTC. The chain has TRBV12-3 or TRBV12-4 and TRBJ2-1; the D gene is possibly TRBD2 (6 bases). V was trimmed by 5 bases and J by 0 bases, leaving 8 bases between them. CDR3 length equals 14 residues.

In this sample, this clonotype turned up many times. This sequence joins TRBV28 and TRBJ1-4, with D possibly being TRBD1 (5 bases). V lost 2 bases to trimming and J lost 7 bases, with 8 bases between them. Germline CDR1 and CDR2: MDHEN and SYDVKM. The CDR3 loop spans 13 amino acids. Here the CDR3 DNA reads TGTGCCAGCAGTTTAGGGGGTAGTGAAAAACTGTTTTTT. Encoded protein: CASSLGGSEKLFF. Together with reference TRBV28 and TRBJ1-4, the CDR3 gives the full variable domain: DVKVTQSSRYLVKRTGEKVFLECVQDMDHENMFWYRQDPGLGLRLIYFSYDVKMKEKGDIPEGYSVSREKKERFSLILESASTNQTSMYLCASSLGGSEKLFFGSGTQLSVL.

This clonotype was picked up a small number of times. The chain has TRBV11-2 and TRBJ2-2; either TRBD1 or TRBD2 may fit D (5 bases each). CDR1 and CDR2 from the germline V gene are SGHAT and FQNNGV. The CDR3 contains 13 residues. The V end was cut by 0 bases, the J end by 11 bases, with 10 bases between. The chain's CDR3 is CASSLESRDELFF. CDR3 DNA sequence: TGTGCCAGCAGCTTAGAGTCCAGGGACGAGCTGTTTTTT. The full variable domain, with the rest looked up from reference TRBV11-2 and TRBJ2-2, is EAGVAQSPRYKIIEKRQSVAFWCNPISGHATLYWYQQILGQGPKLLIQFQNNGVVDDSQLPKDRFSAERLKGVDSTLKIQPAKLEDSAVYLCASSLESRDELFFGEGSRLTVL.

This clonotype was recorded many times. This chain joins TRBV28 and TRBJ2-3; D is unresolved. Germline V gene data show CDR1 as MDHEN and CDR2 as SYDVKM. The CDR3 is made up of 15 amino acids. Trimming shortened V by 5 bases and J by 4 bases, and 16 bases separated the two germline ends. CDR3 nucleotides: TGTGCCAGCAGTCGCCACTATAGGGTCCCAGATACGCAGTATTTT. This codes for CASSRHYRVPDTQYF.

This clonotype has at least ten counts. V is TRBV20-1 and J is TRBJ2-7; D remains ambiguous. This CDR3 is 14 amino acids long. Germline CDR1 DFQATT, CDR2 SNEGSKA (reference sequence). V lost 0 bases and J 2 bases, leaving 11 bases between the germline ends. This CDR3 reads CSARDRRVPYEQYF. The CDR3 DNA reads TGCAGTGCTAGAGATCGTCGGGTTCCCTACGAGCAGTACTTC.

Comment on this clonotype: A single base separates this from a much larger clone, so it may be a read error. V usage is TRBV7-2 and J usage is TRBJ2-2; D uncertain. CDR1 and CDR2 (germline): SGHTA, FQGNSA. Trimming left V 5 bases short and J 4 bases short, with 8 bases between. The CDR3 has 13 residues. This CDR3 is CASSRRTTGELFF. CDR3 coding DNA: TGTGCCAGCAGCCGAAGGACCACCGGGGAGCTGTTTTTT.

This clonotype was recorded many times. The gene calls are TRBV5-1 and TRBJ1-1; possibly TRBD1 for D (5 bases). The CDR3 loop spans 17 amino acids. Germline assignment: CDR1 SGHRS and CDR2 YFSETQ. V was pared by 0 bases and J by 0 bases, with 15 bases between. In DNA, the CDR3 is TGCGCCAGCAGCTTGGCCCGCGTTCGGGGGATGAACACTGAAGCTTTCTTT. The encoded protein is CASSLARVRGMNTEAFF.

The chain recombines TRBV20-1 with TRBJ1-3; no definite D call. In germline, CDR1 is DFQATT, CDR2 SNEGSKA (reference sequence). CDR3 length equals 14 residues. V dropped 2 bases and J dropped 2 bases, with 10 bases sitting between them. Written as DNA, the CDR3 is TGCAGTGCTAGAAAGGACCTTGCTGGAAACACCATATATTTT. As protein: CSARKDLAGNTIYF.